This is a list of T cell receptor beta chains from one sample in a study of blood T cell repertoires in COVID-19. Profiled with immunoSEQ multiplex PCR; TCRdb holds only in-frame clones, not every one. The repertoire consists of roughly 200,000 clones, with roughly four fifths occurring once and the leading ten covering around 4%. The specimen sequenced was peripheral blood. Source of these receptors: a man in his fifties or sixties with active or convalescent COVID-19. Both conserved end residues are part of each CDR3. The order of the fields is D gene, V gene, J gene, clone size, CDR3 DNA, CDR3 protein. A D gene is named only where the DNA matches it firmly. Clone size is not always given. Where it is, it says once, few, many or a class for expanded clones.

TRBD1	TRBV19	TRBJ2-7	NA	TGTGCCAGTAGTAAGGGACAGGGTAGCGAGCAGTACTTC	CASSKGQGSEQYF
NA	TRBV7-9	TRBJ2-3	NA	TGTGCCAGCAGCTTAGGGAAAGCGAGCCTCGGAGATACGCAGTATTTT	CASSLGKASLGDTQYF
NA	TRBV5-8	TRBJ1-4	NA	TGTGCCAGCAGCTTCGTACGACACCAACTGCTTTTT	CASSFVRHQLLF
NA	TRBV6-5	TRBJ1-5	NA	TGTGCCAGCAGAGACCACAGAGCTAATCAGCCCCAGCATTTT	CASRDHRANQPQHF
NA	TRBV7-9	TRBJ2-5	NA	TGTGCCAGCAGCTTACCCGGACAGAGGAGGGAGACCCAGTACTTC	CASSLPGQRRETQYF
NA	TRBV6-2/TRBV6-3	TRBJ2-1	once	TGTGCCAGCAGTTACGCACAGATCTCCTACAATGAGCAGTTCTTC	CASSYAQISYNEQFF
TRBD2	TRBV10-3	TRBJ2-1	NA	TGTGCCATCAGTGATACCCGCGGGGGGACTTTGGCGAATGAGCAGTTCTTC	CAISDTRGGTLANEQFF
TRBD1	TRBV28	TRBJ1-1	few	TGTGCCAGCAACTCAATCAGGGGGCGGACTGAAGCTTTCTTT	CASNSIRGRTEAFF
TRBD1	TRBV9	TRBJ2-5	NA	TGTGCCAGCAGCGTTTCGGGACAGGGGCAAGAGACCCAGTACTTC	CASSVSGQGQETQYF
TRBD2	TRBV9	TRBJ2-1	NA	TGTGCCAGCAGCCCTCGAGTAGCGGGGGGGCCCTACAATGAGCAGTTCTTC	CASSPRVAGGPYNEQFF
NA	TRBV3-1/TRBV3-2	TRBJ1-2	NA	TGTGCCAGCAGCCACCCGGGGGGACCAGGCTACACCTTC	CASSHPGGPGYTF
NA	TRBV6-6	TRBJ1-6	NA	TGTGCCAGCAACCCGGGACAAGATAATTCACCCCTCCACTTT	CASNPGQDNSPLHF
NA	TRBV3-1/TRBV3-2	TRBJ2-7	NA	TGTGCCAGCAGCCCACGTGCTATCCCTTACGAGCAGTACTTC	CASSPRAIPYEQYF
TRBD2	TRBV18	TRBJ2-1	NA	TGTGCCAGCTCACCCTTTAGCGGGGGAGACTCCTACAATGAGCAGTTCTTC	CASSPFSGGDSYNEQFF
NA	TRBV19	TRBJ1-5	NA	TGTGCCAGTAGTCCCCGGACTGCCGCGGTAAGCAATCAGCCCCAGCATTTT	CASSPRTAAVSNQPQHF
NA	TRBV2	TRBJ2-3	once	TGTGCCAGCAACGAATTGAGAGGTACGCAGTATTTT	CASNELRGTQYF
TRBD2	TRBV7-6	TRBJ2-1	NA	TGTGCCAGCAGCGCCACTCTCGCGGGGGGGCGGGGTGAGCAGTTCTTC	CASSATLAGGRGEQFF
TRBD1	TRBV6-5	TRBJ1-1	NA	TGTGCCAGCAGGCCCCGGGACAGGGGGCCAGATGAAGCTTTCTTT	CASRPRDRGPDEAFF
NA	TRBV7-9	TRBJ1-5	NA	TGTGCCAGCAGCCACAGTGGTCTGAGCAATCAGCCCCAGCATTTT	CASSHSGLSNQPQHF
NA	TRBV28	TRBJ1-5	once	TGTGCCAGCAGTTCGGACACCAATCAGCCCCAGCATTTT	CASSSDTNQPQHF
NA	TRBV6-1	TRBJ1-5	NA	TGTGCCAGCAGTGAGCAGGTAAATCAGCCCCAGCATTTT	CASSEQVNQPQHF
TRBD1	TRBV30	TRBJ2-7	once	TGTGCCTGGAGCCCAGGGGGCGAGCAGTACTTC	CAWSPGGEQYF
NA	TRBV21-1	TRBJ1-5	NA	TGTGCCAGCAGGGACAGGGGGCGTCAGCCCCAGCATTTT	CASRDRGRQPQHF
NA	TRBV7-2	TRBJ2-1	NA	TGTGCCAGCAGCTTTGGACTATCCGGCAATGAGCAGTTCTTC	CASSFGLSGNEQFF
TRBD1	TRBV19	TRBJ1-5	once	TGTGCCAGTAGTATAACAGGGGGCCTGCAGCCCCAGCATTTT	CASSITGGLQPQHF
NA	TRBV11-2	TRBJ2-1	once	TGTGCCAGCAGCCCCCGGGGTTGGAATGAGCAGTTCTTC	CASSPRGWNEQFF
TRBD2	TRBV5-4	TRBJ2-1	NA	TGTGCCAGCGGCGGGGGAACTGAGCAGTTCTTC	CASGGGTEQFF
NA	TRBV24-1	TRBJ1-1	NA	TGTGCCACCAGTGATGGAGAATTGAACACTGAAGCTTTCTTT	CATSDGELNTEAFF
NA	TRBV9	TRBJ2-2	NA	TGTGCCAGCAACGTCGGCAGGCAGAACACCGGGGAGCTGTTTTTT	CASNVGRQNTGELFF